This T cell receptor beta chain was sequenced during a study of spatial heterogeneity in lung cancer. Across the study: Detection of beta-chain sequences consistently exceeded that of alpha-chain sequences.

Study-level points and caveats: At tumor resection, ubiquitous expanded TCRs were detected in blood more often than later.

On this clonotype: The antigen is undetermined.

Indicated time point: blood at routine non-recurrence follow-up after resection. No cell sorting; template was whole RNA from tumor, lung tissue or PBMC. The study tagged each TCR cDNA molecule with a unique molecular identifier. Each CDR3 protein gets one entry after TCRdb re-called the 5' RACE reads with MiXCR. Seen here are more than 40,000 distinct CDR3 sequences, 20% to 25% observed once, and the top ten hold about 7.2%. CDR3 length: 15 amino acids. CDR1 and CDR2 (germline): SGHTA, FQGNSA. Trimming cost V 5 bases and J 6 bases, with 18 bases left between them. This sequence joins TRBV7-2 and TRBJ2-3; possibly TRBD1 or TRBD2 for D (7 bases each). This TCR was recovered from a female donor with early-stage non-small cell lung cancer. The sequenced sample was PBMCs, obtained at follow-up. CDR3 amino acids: CASSTRGGSVDTQYF. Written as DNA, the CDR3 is TGTGCCAGCAGCACCAGGGGGGGATCGGTTGATACGCAGTATTTT.